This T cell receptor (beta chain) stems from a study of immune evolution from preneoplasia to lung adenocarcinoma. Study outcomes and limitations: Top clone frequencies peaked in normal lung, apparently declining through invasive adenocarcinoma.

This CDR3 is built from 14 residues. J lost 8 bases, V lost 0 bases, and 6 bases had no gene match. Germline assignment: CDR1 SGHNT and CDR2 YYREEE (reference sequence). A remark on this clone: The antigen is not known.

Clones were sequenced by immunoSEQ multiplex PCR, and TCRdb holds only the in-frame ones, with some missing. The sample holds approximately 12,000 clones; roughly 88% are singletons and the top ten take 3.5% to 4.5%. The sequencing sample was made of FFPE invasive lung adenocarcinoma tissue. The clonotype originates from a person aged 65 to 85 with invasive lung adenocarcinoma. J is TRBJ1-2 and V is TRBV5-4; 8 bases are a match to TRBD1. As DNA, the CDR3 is TGTGCCAGCAGCTTGGACAGGGGGATAGGAGGCTACACCTTC. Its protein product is CASSLDRGIGGYTF.